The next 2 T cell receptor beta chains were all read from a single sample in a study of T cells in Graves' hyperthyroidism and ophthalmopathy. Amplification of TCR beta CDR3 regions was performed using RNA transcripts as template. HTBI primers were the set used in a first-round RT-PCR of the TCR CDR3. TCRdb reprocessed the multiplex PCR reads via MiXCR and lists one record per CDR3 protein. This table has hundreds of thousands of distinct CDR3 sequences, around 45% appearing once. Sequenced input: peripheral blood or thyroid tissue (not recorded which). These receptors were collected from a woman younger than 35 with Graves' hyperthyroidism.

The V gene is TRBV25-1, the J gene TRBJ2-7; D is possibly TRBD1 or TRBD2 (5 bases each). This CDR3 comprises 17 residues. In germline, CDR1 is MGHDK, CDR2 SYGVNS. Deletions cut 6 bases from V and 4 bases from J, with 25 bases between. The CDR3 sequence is CASREGTRGYGAYEQYF. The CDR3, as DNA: TGTGCCAGCAGGGAAGGGACGCGAGGCTATGGCGCGTACGAGCAGTACTTC.

CDR3 sequence reads: CAITLGARQPQHF. The CDR3 DNA reads as TGTGCCATCACCCTAGGGGCGAGGCAGCCCCAGCATTTT. The chain couples TRBV6-6 to TRBJ1-5; D perhaps matches TRBD1 (5 bases). Germline CDR1 MNHNY, CDR2 SVGAGI (reference sequence). V was shortened by 10 bases and J by 7 bases, with 17 bases between the two germline ends. The CDR3 sequence is 13 residues long.